This TCR beta chain was identified in a study of early T cells in non-severe SARS-CoV-2 infection. As for the study in general: Unpaired chains resulted from sequencing bulk RNA of unsorted whole blood. Overall study results and limits: Lookups in VDJdb leaned toward anti-spike CD8 responses and missed private and CD4 specificities.

V was trimmed by 4 bases and J by 4 bases, leaving 18 bases between them. The CDR3 is 16 amino acids. From germline, CDR1 is LGHDT and CDR2 YNNKEL (reference sequence). TCRdb ran MiXCR on the 5' RACE reads and lists one entry per CDR3 protein. The sample shows tens of thousands of distinct CDR3 sequences, 12% of them seen only once. This clonotype was picked up a small number of times. Antigen unknown. The V call is TRBV3-1, the J call TRBJ2-3; D gene ambiguous. This specimen consisted of whole blood, obtained at baseline. This TCR came from an adult who was a healthcare worker with PCR-confirmed SARS-CoV-2 infection or an uninfected control (not recorded which). DNA of the CDR3: TGTGCCAGCAGCCCCCTTCGGGCAGGCCCCCCAGATACGCAGTATTTT. Amino acids: CASSPLRAGPPDTQYF.